One sample yielded the 25 T cell receptor beta chains listed below, sequenced in a study of shared clonotypes between healthy human individuals. The table came from immunoSEQ multiplex PCR; TCRdb's copy has only in-frame clones and leaves some out. The table shows about 1.1 million clones, with around 78% occurring only once. The sequencing input was memory CD4+ T cells from PBMCs. Stated subset: CD45RA-negative fraction. The receptor set was obtained from a young man in good health. Some clones in this sample may be carry-over from other donors' samples.

The chain combines TRBV6-5 with TRBJ2-1; D is uncertain. The germline CDR1 and CDR2 sequences are MNHEY and SVGAGI. V lost 7 bases, J lost 4 bases, and 14 bases lay in between. The CDR3 sequence is 14 residues long. The CDR3 region is CASNPTRLYNEQFF. DNA of the CDR3: TGTGCCAGCAACCCTACCAGGCTTTACAATGAGCAGTTCTTC.

The CDR3 reads CASSPRGGRVVEQYF. CDR3 in DNA: TGTGCCAGCAGCCCGAGGGGGGGCAGAGTAGTAGAGCAGTACTTC. The gene calls are TRBV7-4 and TRBJ2-7, with D tentatively TRBD2 (7 bases). This CDR3 is built from 15 residues. Trimming took off 5 bases at V and 7 bases at J, with 21 bases between the two ends. Looked up from germline, CDR1 is SGHVT and CDR2 is SQSDAQ.

The chain employs TRBV29-1 and TRBJ2-1, with TRBD1 matching 8 bases. This CDR3 spans 13 amino acids. With V trimmed by 5 bases and J by 9 bases, 9 bases remained unmatched. Germline V gene data show CDR1 as SQVTM and CDR2 as ANQGSEA. CDR3 in amino acids: CSVTRTGSPEQFF. In DNA, the CDR3 is TGCAGCGTTACCAGGACAGGGTCCCCTGAGCAGTTCTTC.

The V gene is TRBV7-9, the J gene TRBJ2-7; D is tentatively TRBD1 or TRBD2 (6 bases each). There are 12 residues in the CDR3. The germline gives CDR1 SEHNR, CDR2 FQNEAQ (reference sequence). Trimming removed 10 bases from V and 3 bases from J, with 13 bases in between. The CDR3 DNA follows: TGTGCCATTGGGGGGCAGTTCTACGAGCAGTACTTC. Translating it yields CAIGGQFYEQYF.

This sequence joins TRBV7-7 and TRBJ2-5, with D possibly matching TRBD2 (6 bases). The CDR3 is 13 residues long. Trimming stripped 5 bases from V and 3 bases from J, with 10 bases between. Germline lookup yields CDR1 SSHAT and CDR2 FNYEAQ (reference sequence). The CDR3 DNA reads as TGTGCCAGCAGCCTTGGACTAAAAGAGACCCAGTACTTC. It encodes CASSLGLKETQYF.

The rearrangement links TRBV6-6 to TRBJ1-2; 7 bases align to TRBD1. J was trimmed by 7 bases and V by 6 bases; bases with no gene match: 11. Germline CDR1 MNHNY, CDR2 SVGAGI (reference sequence). This CDR3 region has 14 residues. The CDR3 sequence: CASRGDSKSGGYTF. Here the CDR3 DNA reads TGTGCCAGCAGGGGGGACAGCAAGAGTGGTGGCTACACCTTC.

V gene TRBV28 combines with J gene TRBJ1-5; 7 nucleotides agree with TRBD1. The J segment lost 1 base and the V segment lost 4 bases, leaving 7 bases of the junction unmatched. This CDR3 is 16 amino acids long. CDR1 MDHEN and CDR2 SYDVKM come from the germline V gene. The CDR3 sequence: CASSSNRGGSNQPQHF. DNA for the CDR3: TGTGCCAGCAGTTCAAACAGGGGAGGGAGCAATCAGCCCCAGCATTTT.

This clone came up a few times. The gene calls are TRBV6-1 and TRBJ1-1; no reliable D call. Germline CDR1 and CDR2: MNHNS and SASEGT. V was shortened by 3 bases and J by 11 bases, with 10 bases between the two germline ends. The CDR3 is made up of 11 amino acids. The CDR3 DNA reads as TGTGCCAGCAGTGAGAGCAACCGGGCTTTCTTT. This encodes CASSESNRAFF.

The chain is built from TRBV28 and TRBJ1-5, with a weak D call TRBD1 (5 bases). There are 16 residues in the CDR3. Germline lookup yields CDR1 MDHEN and CDR2 SYDVKM. Between the trimmed V and J ends, which lost 6 bases and 1 base, there was a span of 16 bases. The CDR3 DNA is TGTGCCAGCAGCCAGTCCGGGACGGGGAGCAATCAGCCCCAGCATTTT. Translated: CASSQSGTGSNQPQHF.

The V call is TRBV19, the J call TRBJ2-7, with 10 bases fitting TRBD1. V was pared by 5 bases and J by 3 bases, with 7 bases of the junction left unmatched. CDR3 length: 15 residues. Germline CDR1 and CDR2: LNHDA and SQIVND (reference sequence). The CDR3 spells CASSSPGQGYYEQYF. The CDR3 nucleotides are TGTGCCAGTAGTTCACCGGGACAGGGGTACTACGAGCAGTACTTC. The complete variable domain, with remaining parts taken from reference TRBV19 and TRBJ2-7, reads DGGITQSPKYLFRKEGQNVTLSCEQNLNHDAMYWYRQDPGQGLRLIYYSQIVNDFQKGDIAEGYSVSREKKESFPLTVTSAQKNPTAFYLCASSSPGQGYYEQYFGPGTRLTVT.

This clone was detected many times. The chain couples TRBV4-1 to TRBJ2-7, with TRBD2 matching over 10 bases. This CDR3 comprises 17 residues. V was pared by 3 bases and J by 5 bases, with 13 bases of the junction left unmatched. CDR1 is MGHRA and CDR2 is YSYEKL in the germline V gene. For the CDR3, the DNA is TGCGCCAGCAGCCACGCTAGCGGGAGAGGGGCTCGGGACGAGCAGTACTTC. Its protein product is CASSHASGRGARDEQYF.

CDR3 coding DNA: TGTGCCAGCAGCGCGGCCTGGGGGAACATTCAGTACTTC. Amino acids: CASSAAWGNIQYF. The chain joins TRBV7-3 to TRBJ2-4; the D gene could be TRBD1 or TRBD2 (5 bases each). V shed 5 bases and J shed 7 bases, with 12 bases lying between them. The CDR3 covers 13 residues. Germline-derived CDR1 and CDR2 are SGHTA and FQGTGA.

The chain is built from TRBV5-4 and TRBJ2-7; D is unresolved. The germline V gene has CDR1 SGHNT and CDR2 YYREEE (reference sequence). Trimming left V 4 bases short and J 2 bases short, with 13 bases between. The CDR3 is 14 amino acids. CDR3 residues: CASSLDVATYEQYF. The CDR3 DNA reads TGTGCCAGCAGCCTGGACGTGGCAACCTACGAGCAGTACTTC.

With regard to this clone: Other DNA sequences within the sample encode an identical CDR3. This chain joins TRBV5-1 and TRBJ2-1; 8 nucleotides agree with TRBD2. In germline, CDR1 is SGHRS, CDR2 YFSETQ. Trimming cost V 0 bases and J 3 bases; bases outside gene matches: 2. This CDR3 is 15 amino acids long. The DNA of the CDR3 is TGCGCCAGCAGCTTGGACAGCGGGAGCTACAATGAGCAGTTCTTC. It codes for CASSLDSGSYNEQFF.

The rearrangement uses TRBV18 and TRBJ2-2, with a weak D call TRBD1 (5 bases). Deletions cut 1 base from V and 0 bases from J, with 15 bases between. CDR1 and CDR2 (germline): KGHSH, LQKENI. CDR3 length: 18 amino acids. DNA for the CDR3: TGTGCCAGCTCACCACAGGGCAGGGTAACCGCGAACACCGGGGAGCTGTTTTTT. It encodes CASSPQGRVTANTGELFF. Drawing the rest from reference TRBV18 and TRBJ2-2, the complete variable domain is NAGVMQNPRHLVRRRGQEARLRCSPMKGHSHVYWYRQLPEEGLKFMVYLQKENIIDESGMPKERFSAEFPKEGPSILRIQQVVRGDSAAYFCASSPQGRVTANTGELFFGEGSRLTVL.

V gene TRBV28 combines with J gene TRBJ1-1; a possible D gene is TRBD1 (6 bases). The CDR3 contains 16 residues. V gave up 4 bases and J gave up 1 base, with 16 bases separating them. From germline, CDR1 is MDHEN and CDR2 SYDVKM. CDR3 nucleotide sequence: TGTGCCAGCAGTTCAAGCAGGGGAGATAAGAACACTGAAGCTTTCTTT. This sequence encodes CASSSSRGDKNTEAFF.

As to this clone: Other DNA sequences of this sample code for an identical CDR3. The chain combines TRBV28 with TRBJ1-5; D remains unclear. Germline assignment: CDR1 MDHEN and CDR2 SYDVKM. Trimming cost V 3 bases and J 1 base, with 4 bases left between them. The CDR3 is 13 residues long. The CDR3 sequence is CASSFVSNQPQHF. The CDR3 region has the DNA TGTGCCAGCAGTTTTGTGAGCAATCAGCCCCAGCATTTT.

This clone has just a few counts. The genes are TRBV6-4 and TRBJ2-1; 8 bases line up with TRBD2. Germline V gene lookup returns CDR1 MRHNA and CDR2 SNTAGT. V lost 7 bases and J lost 10; bases outside the gene matches: 12. This CDR3 spans 14 amino acids. CDR3 bases: TGTGCCAGCATGGGAGTAGCGGGAATCGGGGAGCAGTTCTTC. This encodes CASMGVAGIGEQFF.

J is TRBJ2-3 and V is TRBV28; 14 bases map to TRBD2. The CDR3 runs to 16 residues. Germline trimming cut 5 bases from V and 5 bases from J; bases unmatched to any gene: 6. Germline V gene data show CDR1 as MDHEN and CDR2 as SYDVKM. The CDR3 sequence: CASSPAGLAGGDTQYF. CDR3 nucleotides: TGTGCCAGCAGTCCCGCCGGACTAGCGGGAGGAGATACGCAGTATTTT.

V gene TRBV7-3 combines with J gene TRBJ2-7; TRBD2 matches 8 bases. Germline-derived CDR1 and CDR2 are SGHTA and FQGTGA. J lost 6 bases, V lost 5 bases, and 18 bases had no gene match. The CDR3 is 17 residues long. The CDR3 here is CASSPRRSGGFEVEQYF. Here the CDR3 DNA reads TGTGCCAGCAGCCCTCGACGGAGCGGGGGCTTCGAGGTCGAGCAGTACTTC.

The chain recombines TRBV4-1 with TRBJ2-2; 7 nucleotides align to TRBD2. There are 18 residues in the CDR3. The trim removed 1 base at V and 7 bases at J, leaving 15 bases unmatched. Germline CDR1 and CDR2: MGHRA and YSYEKL. The CDR3 loop reads CASSQGHAGGSRIGELFF. The DNA of the CDR3 is TGCGCCAGCAGCCAAGGTCATGCTGGCGGGAGTAGGATCGGGGAGCTGTTTTTT.

The rearrangement joins TRBV2 to TRBJ1-2, with a tentative D call TRBD1 (6 bases). Between the trimmed V and J ends, which lost 7 bases and 5 bases, there was a span of 23 bases. CDR3 size: 16 residues. The V gene's germline CDR1 is SNHLY and CDR2 FYNNEI. DNA of the CDR3: TGTGCCAGCACGGAGGCGCATACCCGAAGGGGGTATGGCTACACCTTC. This encodes CASTEAHTRRGYGYTF.

The DNA of the CDR3 is TGTGCCAGCAGCTCAACAGGGGCAGATACGCAGTATTTT. Amino acids: CASSSTGADTQYF. The chain couples TRBV5-4 to TRBJ2-3; 7 nucleotides match TRBD1. Unmatched junction bases numbered 2, after V lost 3 bases and J lost 4 bases. CDR3 length: 13 residues. The germline gives CDR1 SGHNT, CDR2 YYREEE (reference sequence).

For the CDR3, the DNA is TGTGCCAGCAGCTCCTTTGGCCCAACGACAGGGGGAGACTATGGCTACACCTTC. Translating gives CASSSFGPTTGGDYGYTF. The rearrangement joins TRBV7-3 to TRBJ1-2; 9 bases align to TRBD1. The germline gives CDR1 SGHTA, CDR2 FQGTGA. The CDR3 sequence is 18 residues long. Trimming took 4 bases from V and 3 from J; bases not matched to a gene: 15.

The count of this clone is one. The chain employs TRBV5-1 and TRBJ2-3; D remains ambiguous. The CDR3 totals 15 residues. V lost 3 bases to trimming and J lost 5 bases, with 16 bases between them. Germline CDR1 SGHRS, CDR2 YFSETQ. This CDR3 is CASSSLGPKGDTQYF. DNA of the CDR3: TGCGCCAGCAGCTCCCTCGGCCCCAAAGGAGATACGCAGTATTTT.